This T cell receptor (beta chain) derives from a study of T cell responses to AZD1222 COVID-19 vaccine. Profiled with immunoSEQ multiplex PCR; TCRdb holds only in-frame clones, not every one. In the table there are 85,000 to 90,000 clones, 90% of which are singletons. J lost 4 bases, V lost 3 bases, and 5 bases had no gene match. CDR3 size: 15 residues. From germline, CDR1 is MDHEN and CDR2 SYDVKM. Note on this clone: What it binds is not known.

General observations from the study: White British donors predominated, females outnumbered males, and clonal diversity was possibly underestimated.

The input for sequencing was peripheral blood, taken on day 0 of AZD1222 vaccination. This receptor was identified in an adult in good health. The V call is TRBV28, the J call TRBJ2-1; TRBD2 agrees at 8 bases. CDR3 in DNA: TGTGCCAGCAGTTTTGGGCTAGCGGGTTACAATGAGCAGTTCTTC. Encoded protein: CASSFGLAGYNEQFF.